These 26 T cell receptor beta chains came from one sample sequenced in a study of blood T cell repertoires in COVID-19. TCRdb's copy holds only in-frame clones and misses some; the assay was immunoSEQ multiplex PCR. The sample consists of 150,000 or so clones, around 83% of them appearing once. Sample: peripheral blood. All receptors derive from a man aged 18 to 30 with acute or convalescent COVID-19.

The rearrangement joins TRBV28 to TRBJ1-1, with D unclear. This CDR3 is 15 amino acids long. Looked up from germline, CDR1 is MDHEN and CDR2 is SYDVKM. V dropped 5 bases and J dropped 0 bases, with 13 bases sitting between them. Here the CDR3 reads CASSPRLGMNTEAFF. The CDR3 bases are TGTGCCAGCAGTCCCCGTCTCGGGATGAACACTGAAGCTTTCTTT.

The chain uses TRBV5-1 and TRBJ2-1; 8 bases are a match to TRBD2. Germline V gene lookup returns CDR1 SGHRS and CDR2 YFSETQ. CDR3 length: 16 amino acids. The J segment lost 3 bases and the V segment lost 4 bases, leaving 9 bases of the junction unmatched. CDR3 nucleotides: TGCGCCAGCAGCCTCTCCGAGCGGGGGAGCTACAATGAGCAGTTCTTC. It specifies CASSLSERGSYNEQFF.

The chain recombines TRBV18 with TRBJ1-5, with a possible D match to TRBD1 (6 bases). V lost 3 bases and J 7 bases, leaving 10 bases between the germline ends. This CDR3 contains 13 residues. Germline V gene data show CDR1 as KGHSH and CDR2 as LQKENI. The CDR3 sequence: CASSPTGTQPQHF. CDR3 nucleotide sequence: TGTGCCAGCTCACCCACAGGGACCCAGCCCCAGCATTTT. Full variable domain (remainder filled in from reference TRBV18 and TRBJ1-5): NAGVMQNPRHLVRRRGQEARLRCSPMKGHSHVYWYRQLPEEGLKFMVYLQKENIIDESGMPKERFSAEFPKEGPSILRIQQVVRGDSAAYFCASSPTGTQPQHFGDGTRLSIL.

The rearrangement joins TRBV30 to TRBJ2-7; D may be TRBD1 (6 bases). The CDR3 runs 14 residues. Germline-derived CDR1 and CDR2 are GTSNPN and SVGIG (reference sequence). The V gene lost 1 base and the J gene lost 9 bases, with 19 bases spanning the gap. Here the CDR3 reads CAWSDRDALIGQYF. CDR3 sequence (DNA): TGTGCCTGGAGTGACAGGGACGCCTTAATTGGGCAGTACTTC.

The genes are TRBV4-1 and TRBJ2-1; D perhaps matches TRBD1 (5 bases). The CDR3 loop spans 14 amino acids. V lost 0 bases to trimming and J lost 6 bases, with 9 bases between them. Germline V gene lookup returns CDR1 MGHRA and CDR2 YSYEKL. In DNA, the CDR3 is TGCGCCAGCAGCCAAGATGGGGCCGGCAATGAGCAGTTCTTC. Protein: CASSQDGAGNEQFF.

This sequence joins TRBV29-1 and TRBJ2-1, with 8 bases identical to TRBD1. CDR1 and CDR2 from the germline V gene are SQVTM and ANQGSEA. With V trimmed by 7 bases and J by 6 bases, 11 bases remained unmatched. CDR3 length: 14 amino acids. The CDR3 loop reads CSAPTDRALNEQFF. The CDR3 region has the DNA TGCAGCGCCCCGACGGACAGGGCCCTCAATGAGCAGTTCTTC.

The chain is built from TRBV30 and TRBJ1-6, with TRBD1 identical over 7 bases. J lost 9 bases, V lost 0 bases, and 5 bases had no gene match. The CDR3 length is 14 residues. The germline V gene has CDR1 GTSNPN and CDR2 SVGIG (reference sequence). The CDR3: CAWSVDRFGSPLHF. CDR3 in DNA: TGTGCCTGGAGTGTGGACAGGTTTGGTTCACCCCTCCACTTT.

This clone was seen a single time. The chain links TRBV29-1 to TRBJ2-5; D is ambiguous. V lost 4 bases, J lost 5 bases, and 11 bases lay in between. Germline V gene data show CDR1 as SQVTM and CDR2 as ANQGSEA. The CDR3 has 12 residues. In DNA form, the CDR3 reads TGCAGCGTTGTAGCACTCCGGGAGACCCAGTACTTC. This sequence encodes CSVVALRETQYF.

In its sample, this clone was seen once. The chain carries TRBV19 and TRBJ2-2, with a possible D match to TRBD2 (6 bases). The length of the CDR3 is 16 residues. Germline V gives CDR1 LNHDA, CDR2 SQIVND (reference sequence). The germline V and J ends were trimmed by 7 bases and 2 bases, with 17 bases remaining between them. The CDR3 region has the DNA TGTGCCAGTACTGAACCCAGGCGGGGAAACACCGGGGAGCTGTTTTTT. The encoded protein is CASTEPRRGNTGELFF.

V is TRBV5-1 and J is TRBJ2-7; 13 nucleotides line up with TRBD2. The length of the CDR3 is 14 residues. From germline, CDR1 is SGHRS and CDR2 YFSETQ. V dropped 4 bases and J dropped 7; count of bases not matched to a gene: 5. DNA for the CDR3: TGCGCCAGCAGCCTAGGACTAGCGGGGGATGAGCAGTACGTC. Encoded protein: CASSLGLAGDEQYV.

The chain employs TRBV20-1 and TRBJ1-2; possible D gene TRBD1, 5 bases. Trimming left V 5 bases short and J 8 bases short, with 9 bases between. Germline V gene data show CDR1 as DFQATT and CDR2 as SNEGSKA (reference sequence). The CDR3 has 10 amino acids. The CDR3 is CSALEGGYTF. The CDR3 DNA is TGCAGTGCTTTGGAGGGGGGCTACACCTTC.

This rearrangement joins TRBV6-5 to TRBJ1-2, with 7 bases identical to TRBD1. The germline gives CDR1 MNHEY, CDR2 SVGAGI. V lost 2 bases and J lost 4; bases outside the gene matches: 7. The CDR3 has 15 residues. CDR3 nucleotide sequence: TGTGCCAGCAGTTACCATACGACAGGGAGCTATGGCTACACCTTC. Encoded protein: CASSYHTTGSYGYTF.

The chain recombines TRBV10-1 with TRBJ2-7, with 11 bases fitting TRBD2. The CDR3 loop spans 16 amino acids. The V gene end was trimmed by 3 bases and the J gene end by 3 bases; junction bases not matched to a gene: 7. Germline V gene sequence: CDR1 WNHNN, CDR2 SYGVQD (reference sequence). CDR3 nucleotide sequence: TGCGCCAGCAGTGAAAATAGCGGGGGGGAAGACTACGAGCAGTACTTC. This gives the protein CASSENSGGEDYEQYF.

The V gene is TRBV30, the J gene TRBJ2-3; 9 positions agree with TRBD1. The V gene's germline CDR1 is GTSNPN and CDR2 SVGIG (reference sequence). The CDR3 runs to 16 residues. After removal of 4 bases from V and 5 bases from J, the junction contained 13 bases not matched to a gene. CDR3 protein: CAWNPSRTGDGDTQYF. For the CDR3, the DNA is TGTGCCTGGAACCCCTCCCGGACAGGGGATGGAGATACGCAGTATTTT.

The chain recombines TRBV23-1 with TRBJ2-2, with D possibly TRBD1 on 6 matching bases. TRBV23-1 is known as an ORF, though its function is uncertain. CDR3 length equals 17 residues. Deletions cut 2 bases from V and 4 bases from J, with 17 bases between. Here the CDR3 reads CASSQGRQGIFTGELFF. CDR3 sequence (DNA): TGCGCCAGCAGTCAAGGTCGGCAGGGGATTTTCACCGGGGAGCTGTTTTTT.

As regards this clone: Additional DNA sequences in this sample encode the identical CDR3. The rearrangement links TRBV3-1 (or the pseudogene TRBV3-2) to TRBJ2-5, with 8 bases identical to TRBD1. V lost 6 bases and J lost 5; bases outside the gene matches: 11. The CDR3 runs 15 residues. Germline CDR1 reads LGHDT; CDR2 reads YNNKEL (reference sequence). CDR3 protein: CASRPGQGAWETQYF. The CDR3 bases are TGTGCCAGCAGACCCGGACAGGGCGCGTGGGAGACCCAGTACTTC.

This clone has only a few counts. The rearrangement links TRBV7-3 to TRBJ2-3, with D uncertain. V dropped 1 base and J dropped 0 bases, with 11 bases sitting between them. The CDR3 is 16 amino acids. CDR1 SGHTA and CDR2 FQGTGA come from the germline V gene. CDR3 in amino acids: CASSLKRASSTDTQYF. The DNA for the CDR3 is TGTGCCAGCAGCTTAAAACGCGCCTCTAGCACAGATACGCAGTATTTT.

This clone was counted a single time. This chain uses TRBV9 with TRBJ1-3; D not certain. Trimming pared 4 bases from V and 0 bases from J, leaving 20 bases between. The length of the CDR3 is 18 residues. Germline V gives CDR1 SGDLS, CDR2 YYNGEE. This chain's CDR3 is CASSTRGRTRDSGNTIYF. The CDR3 region has the DNA TGTGCCAGCAGCACTAGAGGCCGCACAAGGGACTCTGGAAACACCATATATTTT.

CDR3 residues: CASSYGRNNEQFF. DNA of the CDR3: TGTGCCAGCAGTTACGGCAGGAACAATGAGCAGTTCTTC. This chain joins TRBV6-5 and TRBJ2-1; D call uncertain. Trimming pared 2 bases from V and 5 bases from J, leaving 7 bases between. This CDR3 has 13 amino acids. The germline V gene has CDR1 MNHEY and CDR2 SVGAGI.

The CDR3 bases are TGTGCCAGCAGCTCCGACCGGGACAGGGGGCAACCCGGGGAGCTGTTTTTT. It encodes CASSSDRDRGQPGELFF. V gene TRBV7-8 combines with J gene TRBJ2-2; 12 bases agree with TRBD1. The germline V gene encodes CDR1 SGHVS and CDR2 FQNEAQ. V lost 4 bases and J lost 6; bases outside the gene matches: 9. The CDR3 contains 17 residues.

The chain uses TRBV6-1 and TRBJ2-7; possibly TRBD2 for D (5 bases). Germline V lookup: CDR1 MNHNS, CDR2 SASEGT. The CDR3 loop spans 14 amino acids. The CDR3 DNA is TGTGCCAGCAGTGAAGGAATAGCGCCCTACAAGCAGTACGTC. Translation: CASSEGIAPYKQYV.

V usage is TRBV19 and J usage is TRBJ1-1; 7 bases agree with TRBD1. The V gene end was trimmed by 6 bases and the J gene end by 4 bases; junction bases not matched to a gene: 8. Germline values: CDR1 LNHDA, CDR2 SQIVND (reference sequence). This CDR3 spans 14 amino acids. The CDR3 DNA follows: TGTGCCAGTAGCCCCCAACAGGGGATCACTGAAGCTTTCTTT. As protein: CASSPQQGITEAFF.

This clone was detected once. The V gene is TRBV30, the J gene TRBJ2-5; the D gene is possibly TRBD2 (6 bases). The germline V and J ends were trimmed by 2 bases and 2 bases, with 15 bases remaining between them. From germline, CDR1 is GTSNPN and CDR2 SVGIG (reference sequence). The CDR3 loop spans 15 amino acids. The CDR3 sequence is CAWSHVGLAQETQYF. CDR3 in DNA: TGTGCCTGGAGTCATGTAGGCCTAGCGCAAGAGACCCAGTACTTC.

This chain joins TRBV19 and TRBJ2-7; D perhaps matches TRBD2 (6 bases). The CDR3 sequence is 13 residues long. Germline loops: CDR1 LNHDA, CDR2 SQIVND (reference sequence). V lost 5 bases and J lost 6, with 14 bases in between. CDR3 loop: CASSPGLPSEQYV. The CDR3 region has the DNA TGTGCCAGTAGTCCGGGACTTCCGTCCGAGCAGTACGTC.

This clone came up a few times. The chain links TRBV2 to TRBJ1-5; unclear D gene. Germline V gives CDR1 SNHLY, CDR2 FYNNEI. The length of the CDR3 is 13 residues. Between the trimmed V and J ends, which lost 6 bases and 3 bases, there was a span of 9 bases. The CDR3 sequence is CASRGRYNQPQHF. The CDR3, as DNA: TGTGCCAGCAGAGGGAGGTACAATCAGCCCCAGCATTTT.

Comment on this clone: Distinct nucleotide sequences in the sample also encode this CDR3. In DNA, the CDR3 is TGTGCCTGGAGCGGACAGGGCTCAACTGAAGCTTTCTTT. Protein product: CAWSGQGSTEAFF. The chain employs TRBV30 and TRBJ1-1; 8 bases agree with TRBD1. CDR3 size: 13 residues. Germline trimming cut 3 bases from V and 5 bases from J; bases unmatched to any gene: 5. The germline V gene has CDR1 GTSNPN and CDR2 SVGIG (reference sequence).